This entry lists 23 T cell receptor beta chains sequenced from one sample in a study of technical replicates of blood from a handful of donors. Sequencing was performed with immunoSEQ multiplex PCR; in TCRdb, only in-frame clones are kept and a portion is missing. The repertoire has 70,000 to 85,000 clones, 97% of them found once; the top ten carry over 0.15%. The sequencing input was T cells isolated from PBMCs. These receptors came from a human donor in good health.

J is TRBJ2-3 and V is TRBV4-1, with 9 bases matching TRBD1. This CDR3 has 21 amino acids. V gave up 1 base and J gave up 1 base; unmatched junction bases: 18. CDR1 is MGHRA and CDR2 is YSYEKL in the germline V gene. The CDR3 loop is CASSQGTSQMFRDRGTDTQYF. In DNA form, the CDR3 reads TGCGCCAGCAGCCAAGGTACCTCACAAATGTTCCGGGACAGGGGCACAGATACGCAGTATTTT.

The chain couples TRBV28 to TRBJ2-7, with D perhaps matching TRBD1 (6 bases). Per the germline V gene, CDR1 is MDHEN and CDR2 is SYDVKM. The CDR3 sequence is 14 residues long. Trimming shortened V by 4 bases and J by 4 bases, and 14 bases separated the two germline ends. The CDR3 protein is CASSSPTGLYEQYF. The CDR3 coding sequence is TGTGCCAGCAGTTCCCCCACAGGGTTGTACGAGCAGTACTTC. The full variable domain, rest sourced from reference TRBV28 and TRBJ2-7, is DVKVTQSSRYLVKRTGEKVFLECVQDMDHENMFWYRQDPGLGLRLIYFSYDVKMKEKGDIPEGYSVSREKKERFSLILESASTNQTSMYLCASSSPTGLYEQYFGPGTRLTVT.

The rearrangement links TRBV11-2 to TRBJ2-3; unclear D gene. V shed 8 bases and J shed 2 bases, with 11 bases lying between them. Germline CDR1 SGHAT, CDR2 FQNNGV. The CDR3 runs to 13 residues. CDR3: CASRGGYTDTQYF. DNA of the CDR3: TGTGCCAGCCGTGGCGGTTACACAGATACGCAGTATTTT.

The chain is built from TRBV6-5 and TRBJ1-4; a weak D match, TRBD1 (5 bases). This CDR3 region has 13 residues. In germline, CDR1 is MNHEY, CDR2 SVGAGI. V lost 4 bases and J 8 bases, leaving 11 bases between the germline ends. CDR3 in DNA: TGTGCCAGCAGTTTCGCAGGGAACGAAAAACTGTTTTTT. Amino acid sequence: CASSFAGNEKLFF.

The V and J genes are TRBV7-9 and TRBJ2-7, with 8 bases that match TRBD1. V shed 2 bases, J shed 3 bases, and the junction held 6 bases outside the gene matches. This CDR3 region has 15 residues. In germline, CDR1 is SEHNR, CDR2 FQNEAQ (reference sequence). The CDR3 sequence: CASSLKSGGIYEQYF. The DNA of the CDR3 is TGTGCCAGCAGCTTAAAGTCAGGGGGCATCTACGAGCAGTACTTC.

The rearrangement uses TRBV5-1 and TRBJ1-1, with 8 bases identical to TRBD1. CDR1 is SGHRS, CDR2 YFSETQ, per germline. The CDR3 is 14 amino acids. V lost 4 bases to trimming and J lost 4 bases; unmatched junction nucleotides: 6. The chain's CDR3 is CASSIRQGITEAFF. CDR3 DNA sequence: TGCGCCAGCAGCATAAGACAGGGGATCACTGAAGCTTTCTTT.

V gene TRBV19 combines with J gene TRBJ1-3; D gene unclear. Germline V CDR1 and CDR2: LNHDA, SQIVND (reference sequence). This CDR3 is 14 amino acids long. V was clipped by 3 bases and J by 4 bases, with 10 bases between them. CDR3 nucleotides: TGTGCCAGTAGTATTGCAGGTTTCGGAAACACCATATATTTT. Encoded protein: CASSIAGFGNTIYF.

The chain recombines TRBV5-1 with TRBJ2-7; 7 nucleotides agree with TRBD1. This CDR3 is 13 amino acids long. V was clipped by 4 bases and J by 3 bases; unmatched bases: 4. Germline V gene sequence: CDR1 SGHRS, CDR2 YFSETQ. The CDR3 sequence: CASSQGQNYEQYF. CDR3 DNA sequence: TGCGCCAGCAGCCAGGGACAGAACTACGAGCAGTACTTC.

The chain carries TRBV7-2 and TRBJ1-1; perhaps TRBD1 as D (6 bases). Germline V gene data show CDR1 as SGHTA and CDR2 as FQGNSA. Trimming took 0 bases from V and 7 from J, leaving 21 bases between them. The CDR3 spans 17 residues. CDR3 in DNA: TGTGCCAGCAGCTTAGCGTATTTGCGGGGGGCGCGGGGTGAAGCTTTCTTT. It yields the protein CASSLAYLRGARGEAFF.

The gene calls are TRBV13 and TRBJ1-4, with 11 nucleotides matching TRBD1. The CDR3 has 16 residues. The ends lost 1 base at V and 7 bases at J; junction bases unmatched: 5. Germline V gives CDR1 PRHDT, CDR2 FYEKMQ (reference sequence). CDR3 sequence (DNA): TGTGCCAGCAGCTTAGTACTCGGGACAGGGGGTGAAAAACTGTTTTTT. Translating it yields CASSLVLGTGGEKLFF.

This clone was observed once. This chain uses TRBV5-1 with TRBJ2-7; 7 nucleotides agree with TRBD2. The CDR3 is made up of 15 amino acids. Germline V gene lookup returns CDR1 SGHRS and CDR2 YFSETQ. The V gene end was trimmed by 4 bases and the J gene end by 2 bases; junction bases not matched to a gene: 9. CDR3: CASSQPERGPYEQYF. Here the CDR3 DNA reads TGCGCCAGCAGCCAACCTGAGCGGGGTCCCTACGAGCAGTACTTC.

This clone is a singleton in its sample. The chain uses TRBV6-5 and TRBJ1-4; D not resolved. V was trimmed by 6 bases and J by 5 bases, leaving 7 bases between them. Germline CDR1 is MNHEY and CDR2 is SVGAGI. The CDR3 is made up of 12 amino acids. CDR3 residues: CASRRSNEKLFF. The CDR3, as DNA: TGTGCCAGCAGGAGGAGCAATGAAAAACTGTTTTTT.

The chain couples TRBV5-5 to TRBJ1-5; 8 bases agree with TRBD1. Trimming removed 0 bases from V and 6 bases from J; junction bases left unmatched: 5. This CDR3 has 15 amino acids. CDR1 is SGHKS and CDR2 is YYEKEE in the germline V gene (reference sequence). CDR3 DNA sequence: TGTGCCAGCAGCTTGGGGCAGGGGGCAGCTCAGCCCCAGCATTTT. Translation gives CASSLGQGAAQPQHF.

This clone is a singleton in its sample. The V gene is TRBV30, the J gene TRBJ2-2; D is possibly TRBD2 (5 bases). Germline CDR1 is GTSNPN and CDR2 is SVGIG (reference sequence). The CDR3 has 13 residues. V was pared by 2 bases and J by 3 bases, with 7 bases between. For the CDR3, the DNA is TGTGCCTGGAGTAGCGGATACACCGGGGAGCTGTTTTTT. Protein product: CAWSSGYTGELFF.

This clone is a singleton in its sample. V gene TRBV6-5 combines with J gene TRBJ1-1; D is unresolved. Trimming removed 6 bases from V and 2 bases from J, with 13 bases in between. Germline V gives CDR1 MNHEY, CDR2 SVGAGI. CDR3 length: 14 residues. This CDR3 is CASRDSGGNTEAFF. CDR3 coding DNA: TGTGCCAGCAGAGACTCGGGAGGTAACACTGAAGCTTTCTTT.

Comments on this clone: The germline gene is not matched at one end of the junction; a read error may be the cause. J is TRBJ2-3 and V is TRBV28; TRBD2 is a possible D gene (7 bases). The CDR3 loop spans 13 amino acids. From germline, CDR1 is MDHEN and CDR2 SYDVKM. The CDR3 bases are TGTGCCAGCCTACCGGGGGGCCACTCAACGCAATATTTT. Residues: CASLPGGHSTQYF.

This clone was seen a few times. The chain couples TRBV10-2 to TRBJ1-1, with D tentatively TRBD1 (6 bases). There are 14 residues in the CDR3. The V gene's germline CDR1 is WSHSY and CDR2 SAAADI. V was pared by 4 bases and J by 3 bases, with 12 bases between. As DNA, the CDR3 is TGCGCCAGCAGTGGAGGGGGGGCCGACACTGAAGCTTTCTTT. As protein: CASSGGGADTEAFF.

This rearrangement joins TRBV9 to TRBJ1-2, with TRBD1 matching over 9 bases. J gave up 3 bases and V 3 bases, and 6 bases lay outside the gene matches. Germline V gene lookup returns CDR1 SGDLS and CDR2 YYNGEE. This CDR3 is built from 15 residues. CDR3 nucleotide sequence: TGTGCCAGCAGCGCGGGACAGGGAGCGGACTATGGCTACACCTTC. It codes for CASSAGQGADYGYTF.

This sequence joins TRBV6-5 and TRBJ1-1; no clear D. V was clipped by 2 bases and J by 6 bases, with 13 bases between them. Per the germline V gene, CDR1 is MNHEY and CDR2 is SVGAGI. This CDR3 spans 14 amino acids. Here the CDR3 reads CASSYRPAGAEAFF. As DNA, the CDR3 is TGTGCCAGCAGTTACCGCCCGGCTGGAGCTGAAGCTTTCTTT.

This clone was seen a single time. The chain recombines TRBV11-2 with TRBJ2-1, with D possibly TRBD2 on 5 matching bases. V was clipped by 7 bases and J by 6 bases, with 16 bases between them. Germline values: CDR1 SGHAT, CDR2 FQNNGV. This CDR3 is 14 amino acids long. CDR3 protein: CASNTGISGNEQFF. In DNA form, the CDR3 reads TGTGCCAGCAACACGGGAATATCTGGCAATGAGCAGTTCTTC.

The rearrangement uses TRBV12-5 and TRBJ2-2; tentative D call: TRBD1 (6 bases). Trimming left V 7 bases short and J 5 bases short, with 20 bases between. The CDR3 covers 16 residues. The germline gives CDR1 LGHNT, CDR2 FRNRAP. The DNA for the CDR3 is TGTGCTAGTGCCCTGGGGGCCGAGAGTGGGACCGGGGAGCTGTTTTTT. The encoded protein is CASALGAESGTGELFF.

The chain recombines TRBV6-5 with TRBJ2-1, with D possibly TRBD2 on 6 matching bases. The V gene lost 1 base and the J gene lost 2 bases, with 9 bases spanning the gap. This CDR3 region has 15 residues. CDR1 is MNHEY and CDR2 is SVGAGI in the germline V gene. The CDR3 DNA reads TGTGCCAGCAGTTACTTTAGCGGTCCCTACAATGAGCAGTTCTTC. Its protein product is CASSYFSGPYNEQFF.

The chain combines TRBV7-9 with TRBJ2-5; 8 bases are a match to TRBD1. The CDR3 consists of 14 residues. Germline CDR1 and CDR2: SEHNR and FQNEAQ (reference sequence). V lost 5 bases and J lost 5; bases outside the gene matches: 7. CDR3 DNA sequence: TGTGCCAGCAGCCCTGGACAGGGCGGCGAGACCCAGTACTTC. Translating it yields CASSPGQGGETQYF.